This T cell receptor beta chain was profiled in a study of T cells after somatic rescue of genetic block. Measured with immunoSEQ multiplex PCR; TCRdb has only the in-frame clones, and not every one. The profile covers fewer than 15,000 clones, with 74% appearing a single time and around 21% taken by the ten largest. The CDR3 is 16 amino acids. CDR1 is SGHNT, CDR2 YYREEE, per germline (reference sequence). The specimen was peripheral blood mononuclear cells (PBMCs). The chain combines TRBV5-4 with TRBJ2-5; possibly TRBD1 or TRBD2 for D (5 bases each). TRBJ2-7 explains the end of the DNA better; the J call may be wrong. The sequence derives from a boy aged 5 to 17. CDR3 DNA: TGTGCCAGCAGCTTGGATCTACGTGGGGGATCCTACGAGCAGTACTTC. This sequence encodes CASSLDLRGGSYEQYF.